This TCR beta chain was obtained from a study of early T cells in non-severe SARS-CoV-2 infection (dated by TCRdb to about 2021). With regard to the full study: Because TCR sequencing was done on bulk RNA from unsorted whole blood, the alpha and beta chains could not be paired. What the authors observed across the whole study: VDJdb matching was skewed toward anti-spike CD8 responses and likely underestimated virus-specific expansions by missing private and CD4 specificities.

The protocol used for the library was 5' RACE. Sequenced using a NextSeq 500. To correct for sequencing error and PCR bias, the TCR library protocol tagged individual cDNA molecules with unique molecular identifiers. TCR alpha and beta chains were both sequenced, and the abundances of alpha and beta sequences in each sample were closely correlated with each other. As for the authors' bioinformatics: Decombinator V4 was used to annotate TCR sequences for V gene, J gene and CDR3. Expanded TCRs were defined as changing significantly between any two time points under a Poisson model with p below 0.0001. TCR abundances were normalised to the total number of TCRs sequenced per sample and were expressed as counts per million. MAIT TCRs were defined by TRAV1-2 paired with TRAJ12, TRAJ20 or TRAJ33, and iNKT TCRs by TRAV10 paired with TRAJ18. VDJdb, accessed 1 November 2021, was searched for CMV, EBV and SARS-CoV-2 annotated TCRs, with TCRs annotated for multiple antigens excluded. The public reads were reanalyzed by TCRdb: fastp trimming at Q25, MiXCR alignment, in-frame beta chains only. Records with the same CDR3 protein are collapsed into one entry carrying the most frequent genes and DNA. The V and J calls come from TCRdb's annotation, not from the publication. Within this sample are about 67,000 distinct CDR3 sequences, with 10% of them counted one time only. The ten largest clonotypes hold around 15% of the sample.

This was a case-control study nested in a cohort of healthcare workers in London, UK, who had nasopharyngeal swab PCR tests and blood samples taken every week. Between 23 and 31 March 2020, the week of the UK lockdown, healthcare workers were enrolled and then followed up weekly for as long as 16 weeks. The CDR3 numbers 16 residues from cysteine through phenylalanine. Kept here is only the CDR3 DNA, which spans 48 bases and is read in frame from base 1. This clonotype was detected only a few times. Its antigen is still unknown. The sample holds no much larger clone one base away, and base qualities are not on file.

The receptor chain draws on TRBV21-1 and TRBJ1-1; the DNA was not compared with TRBD1, the D call given in the table. TRBV21-1 corresponds to a pseudogene. Sequencing was performed on whole blood, taken at baseline. This clonotype was sampled from an adult who was a healthcare worker with PCR-confirmed SARS-CoV-2 infection or an uninfected control (not recorded which). The nucleotide sequence is given as TGTGCCAGCAGCAAGTCTCCAGGGGGCGAGGACACTGAAGCTTTCTTT. Its coded protein is CASSKSPGGEDTEAFF.